This section outlines one T cell receptor (beta chain) sequence together with its context. This entry comes from a study of cytomegalovirus exposure and HLA in healthy donors. The PCR used 60 Vbeta and 13 Jbeta primers. TCRdb's copy holds only in-frame clones and misses some; the assay was immunoSEQ multiplex PCR. Altogether 150,000 to 200,000 clones are present, around 77% being singletons, with the ten largest covering under 2.5%. This CDR3 is built from 13 residues. Germline loops: CDR1 MNHNS, CDR2 SASEGT. The V segment lost 2 bases and the J segment 9 bases; nucleotides outside the gene matches: 3.

The rearrangement joins TRBV6-1 to TRBJ2-1, with 8 bases identical to TRBD2. This clonotype was obtained from a man in his 60s in good health and CMV-seronegative. The source material was PBMCs. The CDR3 protein is CASSEFAGGEQFF. As DNA, the CDR3 is TGTGCCAGCAGTGAATTTGCGGGGGGTGAGCAGTTCTTC.